The 19 T cell receptor beta chains reported below all come from one sample, sequenced in a study of blood T cell repertoires in COVID-19. Some clones are missing from TCRdb's copy, which holds only in-frame ones; the method was immunoSEQ multiplex PCR. The table records about 200,000 clones, around 90% of them present only once. The sequenced sample was peripheral blood. Every receptor here comes from a man over 45 with acute or convalescent COVID-19.

The V and J genes are TRBV7-9 and TRBJ2-7; TRBD1 matches at 8 bases. V shed 4 bases, J shed 1 base, and the junction held 9 bases outside the gene matches. The germline V gene encodes CDR1 SEHNR and CDR2 FQNEAQ (reference sequence). The CDR3 loop spans 16 amino acids. The CDR3 here is CASSSAHDRGSYEQYF. In nucleotides, the CDR3 is TGTGCCAGCAGCTCCGCCCACGACAGGGGATCCTACGAGCAGTACTTC.

The gene calls are TRBV16 and TRBJ2-7; TRBD1 aligns across 9 bases. Losses at the gene ends were 4 bases for V and 1 base for J; bases not matched to a gene: 5. The CDR3 totals 15 residues. CDR1 and CDR2 from the germline V gene are KGHSY and FQNENV. The CDR3 sequence: CASSLGQGRSYEQYF. The DNA of the CDR3 is TGTGCCAGCAGCCTAGGACAGGGGAGATCCTACGAGCAGTACTTC.

The V and J genes are TRBV10-3 and TRBJ1-5; D gene uncertain. This CDR3 is built from 15 residues. The germline V gene has CDR1 ENHRY and CDR2 SYGVKD. V was cut by 3 bases and J by 0 bases, with 9 bases left in between. The CDR3 DNA follows: TGTGCCATCAGTGAACACATCGATAGCAATCAGCCCCAGCATTTT. The encoded protein is CAISEHIDSNQPQHF.

The rearrangement joins TRBV9 to TRBJ2-5; 9 bases line up with TRBD2. The CDR3 contains 16 residues. The V segment lost 4 bases and the J segment 0 bases; nucleotides outside the gene matches: 7. Looked up from germline, CDR1 is SGDLS and CDR2 is YYNGEE. The CDR3 spells CASSFSGGPYQETQYF. CDR3 bases: TGTGCCAGCAGCTTTAGCGGGGGCCCGTACCAAGAGACCCAGTACTTC.

This clone is a singleton in its sample. J is TRBJ2-1 and V is TRBV27; D may be TRBD2 (5 bases). Germline loops: CDR1 MNHEY, CDR2 SMNVEV (reference sequence). This CDR3 comprises 14 residues. V gave up 4 bases and J gave up 16 bases, with 23 bases separating them. Here the CDR3 reads CASSSRQLVHVSFF. DNA for the CDR3: TGTGCCAGCAGTTCGAGACAACTAGTCCACGTATCATTCTTC.

V gene TRBV6-5 combines with J gene TRBJ1-3; D ambiguous. Trimming took off 6 bases at V and 9 bases at J, with 12 bases between the two ends. The CDR3 totals 12 residues. Germline V gene data show CDR1 as MNHEY and CDR2 as SVGAGI. CDR3 in DNA: TGTGCCAGCAGGGTTAGTGTTTCCACCATATATTTT. It yields the protein CASRVSVSTIYF.

The chain has TRBV5-1 and TRBJ2-7; 10 nucleotides align to TRBD2. The CDR3 is made up of 17 amino acids. After removal of 4 bases from V and 3 bases from J, the junction contained 13 bases not matched to a gene. From germline, CDR1 is SGHRS and CDR2 YFSETQ. The CDR3 DNA sequence: TGCGCCAGCAGCCGTCCCCGTCCTAGCGGGGGATACTACGAGCAGTACTTC. Encoded protein: CASSRPRPSGGYYEQYF.

The genes are TRBV5-4 and TRBJ1-5; TRBD1 matches at 7 bases. Per the germline V gene, CDR1 is SGHNT and CDR2 is YYREEE (reference sequence). V shed 2 bases, J shed 0 bases, and the junction held 2 bases outside the gene matches. The CDR3 is 15 amino acids. The CDR3 sequence: CASSLGTDSNQPQHF. DNA for the CDR3: TGTGCCAGCAGCTTAGGGACAGATAGCAATCAGCCCCAGCATTTT. The full variable domain, completed using reference TRBV5-4 and TRBJ1-5, is ETGVTQSPTHLIKTRGQQVTLRCSSQSGHNTVSWYQQALGQGPQFIFQYYREEENGRGNFPPRFSGLQFPNYSSELNVNALELDDSALYLCASSLGTDSNQPQHFGDGTRLSIL.

This chain uses TRBV10-2 with TRBJ1-6; no clear D gene. The ends were cut back, 8 bases at V and 8 bases at J, with 13 bases in the middle. The CDR3 is 13 residues long. Germline values: CDR1 WSHSY, CDR2 SAAADI. The chain's CDR3 is CASGWAEHSPLHF. For the CDR3, the DNA is TGCGCCAGCGGATGGGCCGAGCATTCACCCCTCCACTTT.

The V and J genes are TRBV9 and TRBJ2-3; D is unresolved. The CDR3 spans 16 residues. The germline gives CDR1 SGDLS, CDR2 YYNGEE. The germline V and J ends were trimmed by 0 bases and 0 bases, with 11 bases remaining between them. CDR3 nucleotides: TGTGCCAGCAGCGTAGGACACAGCCGTAGCACAGATACGCAGTATTTT. Its protein product is CASSVGHSRSTDTQYF.

This chain uses TRBV7-3 with TRBJ2-6; 7 bases agree with TRBD2. V trimming: 1 base; J trimming: 4 bases; junction bases outside the gene matches: 4. The CDR3 has 16 residues. CDR1 and CDR2 (germline): SGHTA, FQGTGA. The CDR3 bases are TGTGCCAGCAGCTTAAGGAGCGGGGCCGGGGCCAACGTCCTGACTTTC. It translates to CASSLRSGAGANVLTF.

The chain carries TRBV27 and TRBJ2-1; the match to TRBD2 covers 14 bases. The J segment lost 7 bases and the V segment lost 6 bases, leaving 2 bases of the junction unmatched. This CDR3 is 14 amino acids long. CDR1 MNHEY and CDR2 SMNVEV come from the germline V gene (reference sequence). The CDR3 loop reads CASRRLAGGNEQFF. The CDR3 bases are TGTGCCAGCAGGAGACTAGCGGGAGGGAATGAGCAGTTCTTC.

The J gene is TRBJ2-3, the V gene TRBV10-3; D not resolved. Trimming took off 2 bases at V and 2 bases at J, with 8 bases between the two ends. This CDR3 spans 14 amino acids. CDR1 and CDR2 from the germline V gene are ENHRY and SYGVKD. CDR3 coding DNA: TGTGCCATCAGTGAGAACTCCTACACAGATACGCAGTATTTT. Protein sequence: CAISENSYTDTQYF.

The chain links TRBV19 to TRBJ1-2; 7 nucleotides agree with TRBD1. J lost 5 bases, V lost 6 bases, and 18 bases had no gene match. The CDR3 totals 17 residues. CDR1 is LNHDA, CDR2 SQIVND, per germline (reference sequence). The CDR3 is CASSHTPMAGGWYGYTF. CDR3 sequence (DNA): TGTGCCAGTAGCCATACCCCCATGGCAGGGGGATGGTATGGCTACACCTTC.

This chain links TRBV5-1 with TRBJ2-3, with 9 bases fitting TRBD2. V dropped 3 bases and J dropped 4; count of bases not matched to a gene: 6. Germline V gene sequence: CDR1 SGHRS, CDR2 YFSETQ. CDR3 length equals 15 residues. This CDR3 is CASSSIAGEADTQYF. CDR3 bases: TGCGCCAGCAGCTCAATAGCGGGAGAGGCAGATACGCAGTATTTT.

This clone was detected once. The chain combines TRBV4-3 with TRBJ1-2; 7 bases match TRBD1. This CDR3 spans 15 amino acids. Germline V gives CDR1 LGHNA, CDR2 YSLEER. The ends lost 0 bases at V and 5 bases at J; junction bases unmatched: 6. CDR3 nucleotides: TGCGCCAGCAGCCAAGAGGTACAGGGGTTGTATGGCTACACCTTC. This sequence encodes CASSQEVQGLYGYTF.

The chain carries TRBV7-9 and TRBJ1-4; D remains unclear. Trimming left V 1 base short and J 0 bases short, with 12 bases between. The germline V gene encodes CDR1 SEHNR and CDR2 FQNEAQ (reference sequence). The CDR3 sequence is 17 residues long. The CDR3 region is CASSLGYSPPTNEKLFF. CDR3 nucleotides: TGTGCCAGCAGCTTAGGTTACAGTCCTCCAACTAATGAAAAACTGTTTTTT.

CDR3 region: CASSLEWSGSYNSPLHF. In DNA, the CDR3 is TGTGCCAGCAGTTTAGAGTGGTCGGGCTCCTATAATTCACCCCTCCACTTT. V usage is TRBV27 and J usage is TRBJ1-6; D gene unclear. Trimming shortened V by 2 bases and J by 0 bases, and 11 bases separated the two germline ends. Germline V gene sequence: CDR1 MNHEY, CDR2 SMNVEV (reference sequence). The CDR3 consists of 17 residues.

This chain connects TRBV7-9 to TRBJ2-2, with a tentative D call TRBD1 (6 bases). CDR1 and CDR2 (germline): SEHNR, FQNEAQ (reference sequence). Trimming stripped 6 bases from V and 7 bases from J, with 15 bases between. The CDR3 extends over 14 amino acids. The CDR3 protein is CASSHTTGIGELFF. The CDR3 region has the DNA TGTGCCAGCAGTCATACTACAGGGATCGGGGAGCTGTTTTTT.